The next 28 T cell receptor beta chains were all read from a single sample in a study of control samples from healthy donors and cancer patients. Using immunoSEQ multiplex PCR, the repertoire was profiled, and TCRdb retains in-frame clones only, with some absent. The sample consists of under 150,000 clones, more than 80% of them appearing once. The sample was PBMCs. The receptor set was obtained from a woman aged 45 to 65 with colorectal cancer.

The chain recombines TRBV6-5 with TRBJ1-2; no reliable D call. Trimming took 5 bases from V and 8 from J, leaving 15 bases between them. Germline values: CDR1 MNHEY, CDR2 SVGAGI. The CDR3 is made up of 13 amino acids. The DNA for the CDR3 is TGTGCCAGCAGTCGAGGACGGGGAACGGGCTACACCTTC. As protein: CASSRGRGTGYTF.

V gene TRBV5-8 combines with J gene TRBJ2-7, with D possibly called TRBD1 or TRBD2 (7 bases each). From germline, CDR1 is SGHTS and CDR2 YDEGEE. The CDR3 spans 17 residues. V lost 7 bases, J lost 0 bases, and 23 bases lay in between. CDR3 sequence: CASRALPGRDSSYEQYF. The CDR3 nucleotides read TGTGCCAGCCGCGCCCTCCCAGGGAGGGACAGCTCCTACGAGCAGTACTTC.

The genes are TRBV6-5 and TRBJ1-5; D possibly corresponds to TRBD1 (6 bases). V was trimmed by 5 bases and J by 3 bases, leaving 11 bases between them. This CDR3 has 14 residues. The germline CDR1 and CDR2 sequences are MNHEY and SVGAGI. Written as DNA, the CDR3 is TGTGCCAGCAGTAACGACAGGTACAATCAGCCCCAGCATTTT. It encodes CASSNDRYNQPQHF.

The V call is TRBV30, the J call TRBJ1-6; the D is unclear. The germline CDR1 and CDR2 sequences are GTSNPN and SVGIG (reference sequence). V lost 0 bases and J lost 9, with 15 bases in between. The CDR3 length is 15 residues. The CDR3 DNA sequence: TGTGCCTGGAGTGTATTGGCGAGCTTCGGTTCACCCCTCCACTTT. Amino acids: CAWSVLASFGSPLHF.

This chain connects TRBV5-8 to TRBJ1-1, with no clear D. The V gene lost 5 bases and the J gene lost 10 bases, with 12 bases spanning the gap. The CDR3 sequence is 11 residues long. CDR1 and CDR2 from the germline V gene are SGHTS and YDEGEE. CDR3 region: CASSLTKTAFF. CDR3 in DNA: TGTGCCAGCAGTTTGACGAAGACAGCTTTCTTT. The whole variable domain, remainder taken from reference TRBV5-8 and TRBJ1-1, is EAGVTQSPTHLIKTRGQQATLRCSPISGHTSVYWYQQALGLGLQFLLWYDEGEERNRGNFPPRFSGRQFPNYSSELNVNALELEDSALYLCASSLTKTAFFGQGTRLTVV.

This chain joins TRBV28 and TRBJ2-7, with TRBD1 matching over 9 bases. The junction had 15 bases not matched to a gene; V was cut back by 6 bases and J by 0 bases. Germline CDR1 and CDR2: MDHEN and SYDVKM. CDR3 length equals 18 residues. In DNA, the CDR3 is TGTGCCAGCAGACATAATCCACTAGGACAGGGGATCTCCTACGAGCAGTACTTC. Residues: CASRHNPLGQGISYEQYF.

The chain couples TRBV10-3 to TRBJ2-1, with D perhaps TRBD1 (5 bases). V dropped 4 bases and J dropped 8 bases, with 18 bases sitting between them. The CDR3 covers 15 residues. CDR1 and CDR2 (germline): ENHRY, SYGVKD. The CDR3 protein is CAISVTDMTSYEQFF. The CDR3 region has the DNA TGTGCCATCAGTGTCACGGACATGACTTCCTATGAGCAGTTCTTC.

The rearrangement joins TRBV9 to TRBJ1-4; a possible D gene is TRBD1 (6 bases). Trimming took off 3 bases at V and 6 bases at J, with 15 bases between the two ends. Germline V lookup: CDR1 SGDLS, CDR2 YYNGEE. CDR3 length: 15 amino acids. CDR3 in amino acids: CASSATGSTDEKLFF. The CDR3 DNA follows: TGTGCCAGCAGCGCGACAGGTTCTACAGATGAAAAACTGTTTTTT.

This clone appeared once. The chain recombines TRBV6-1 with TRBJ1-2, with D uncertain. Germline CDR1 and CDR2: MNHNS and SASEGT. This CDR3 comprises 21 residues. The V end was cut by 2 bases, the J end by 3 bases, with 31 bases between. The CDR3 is CASSERRGGGVNQSTDYGYTF. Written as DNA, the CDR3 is TGTGCCAGCAGTGAAAGAAGAGGTGGTGGGGTTAATCAGTCGACGGACTATGGCTACACCTTC.

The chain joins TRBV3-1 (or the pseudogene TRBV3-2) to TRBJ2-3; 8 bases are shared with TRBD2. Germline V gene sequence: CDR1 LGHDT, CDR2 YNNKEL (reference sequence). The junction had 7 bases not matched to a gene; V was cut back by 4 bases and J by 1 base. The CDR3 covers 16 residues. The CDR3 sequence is CASSRPGAGGTDTQYF. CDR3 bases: TGTGCCAGCAGCCGCCCCGGAGCGGGAGGCACAGATACGCAGTATTTT.

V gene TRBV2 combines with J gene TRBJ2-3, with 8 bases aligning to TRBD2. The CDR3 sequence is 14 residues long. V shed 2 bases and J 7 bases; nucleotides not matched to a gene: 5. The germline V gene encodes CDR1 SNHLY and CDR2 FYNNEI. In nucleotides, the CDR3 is TGTGCCAGCAGTGAACTAGCGGGTCAAAATACGCAGTATTTT. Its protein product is CASSELAGQNTQYF.

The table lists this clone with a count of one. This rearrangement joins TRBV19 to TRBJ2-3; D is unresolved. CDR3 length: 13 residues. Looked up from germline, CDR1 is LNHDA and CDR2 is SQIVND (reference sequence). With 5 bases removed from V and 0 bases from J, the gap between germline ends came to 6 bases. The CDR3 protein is CASSDDSTDTQYF. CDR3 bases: TGTGCCAGTAGTGACGACAGCACAGATACGCAGTATTTT.

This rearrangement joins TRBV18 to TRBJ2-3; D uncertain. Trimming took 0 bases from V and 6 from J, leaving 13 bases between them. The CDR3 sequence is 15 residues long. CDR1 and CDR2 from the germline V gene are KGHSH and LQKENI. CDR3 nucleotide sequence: TGTGCCAGCTCACCACCAGGAGCGTTATTGGATACGCAGTATTTT. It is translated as CASSPPGALLDTQYF. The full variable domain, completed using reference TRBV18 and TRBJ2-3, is NAGVMQNPRHLVRRRGQEARLRCSPMKGHSHVYWYRQLPEEGLKFMVYLQKENIIDESGMPKERFSAEFPKEGPSILRIQQVVRGDSAAYFCASSPPGALLDTQYFGPGTRLTVL.

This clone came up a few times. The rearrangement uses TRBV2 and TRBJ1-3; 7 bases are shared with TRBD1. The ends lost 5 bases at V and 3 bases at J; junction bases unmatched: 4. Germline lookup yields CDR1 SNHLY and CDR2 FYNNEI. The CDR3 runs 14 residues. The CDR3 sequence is CASSTGVLGNTIYF. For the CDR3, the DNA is TGTGCCAGCAGTACAGGGGTACTTGGAAACACCATATATTTT.

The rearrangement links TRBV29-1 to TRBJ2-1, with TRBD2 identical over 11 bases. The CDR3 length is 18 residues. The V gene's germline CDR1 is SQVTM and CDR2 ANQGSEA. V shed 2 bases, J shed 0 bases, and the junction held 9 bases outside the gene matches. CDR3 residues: CSVELAGGPMSSYNEQFF. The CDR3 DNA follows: TGCAGCGTTGAACTAGCGGGGGGCCCCATGAGCTCCTACAATGAGCAGTTCTTC.

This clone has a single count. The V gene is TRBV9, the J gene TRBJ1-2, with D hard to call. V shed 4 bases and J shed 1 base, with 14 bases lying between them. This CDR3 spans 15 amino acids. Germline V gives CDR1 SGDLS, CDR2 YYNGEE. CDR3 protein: CASSPGVAINYGYTF. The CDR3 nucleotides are TGTGCCAGCAGCCCCGGGGTTGCGATTAACTATGGCTACACCTTC.

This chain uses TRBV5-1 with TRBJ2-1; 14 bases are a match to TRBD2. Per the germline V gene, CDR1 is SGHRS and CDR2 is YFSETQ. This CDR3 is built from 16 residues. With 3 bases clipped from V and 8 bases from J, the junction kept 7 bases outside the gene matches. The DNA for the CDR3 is TGCGCCAGCAGCTCGGAGGGACTAGCGGGAGTTGATGAGCAGTTCTTC. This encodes CASSSEGLAGVDEQFF.

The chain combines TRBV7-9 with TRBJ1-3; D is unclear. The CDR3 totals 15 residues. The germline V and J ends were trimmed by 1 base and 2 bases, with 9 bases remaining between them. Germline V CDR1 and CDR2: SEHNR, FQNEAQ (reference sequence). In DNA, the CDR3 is TGTGCCAGCAGCTTAGGGTCCCAGGCTGGAAACACCATATATTTT. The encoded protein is CASSLGSQAGNTIYF.

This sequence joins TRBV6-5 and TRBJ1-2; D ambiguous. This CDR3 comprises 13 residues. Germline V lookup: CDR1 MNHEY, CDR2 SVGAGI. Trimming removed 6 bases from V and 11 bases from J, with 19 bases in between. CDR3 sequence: CASSLAGPREYTF. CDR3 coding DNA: TGTGCCAGCAGCCTCGCAGGCCCGAGGGAGTACACCTTC.

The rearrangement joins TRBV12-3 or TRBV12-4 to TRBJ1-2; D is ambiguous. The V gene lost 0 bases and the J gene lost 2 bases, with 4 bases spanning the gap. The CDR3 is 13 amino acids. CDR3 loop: CASSLAQNYGYTF. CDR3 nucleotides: TGTGCCAGCAGTTTAGCCCAAAACTATGGCTACACCTTC.

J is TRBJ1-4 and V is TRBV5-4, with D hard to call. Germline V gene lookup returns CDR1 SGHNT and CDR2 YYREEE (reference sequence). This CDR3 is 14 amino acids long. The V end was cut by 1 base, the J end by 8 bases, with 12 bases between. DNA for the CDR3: TGTGCCAGCAGCTTGATGGGAGTCCGCGAAAAACTGTTTTTT. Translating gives CASSLMGVREKLFF.

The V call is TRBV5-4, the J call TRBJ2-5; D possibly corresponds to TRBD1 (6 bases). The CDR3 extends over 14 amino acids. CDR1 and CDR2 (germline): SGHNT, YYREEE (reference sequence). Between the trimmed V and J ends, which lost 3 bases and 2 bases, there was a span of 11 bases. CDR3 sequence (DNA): TGTGCCAGCAGCTACACAGGGCGACAAGAGACCCAGTACTTC. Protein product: CASSYTGRQETQYF.

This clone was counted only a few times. CDR3 coding DNA: TGTGCCAGCACTAAGGACGGTCCGAACACTGAAGCTTTCTTT. This sequence encodes CASTKDGPNTEAFF. V gene TRBV5-8 combines with J gene TRBJ1-1; no definite D call. The CDR3 has 14 amino acids. Trimming pared 6 bases from V and 1 base from J, leaving 13 bases between. Germline values: CDR1 SGHTS, CDR2 YDEGEE.

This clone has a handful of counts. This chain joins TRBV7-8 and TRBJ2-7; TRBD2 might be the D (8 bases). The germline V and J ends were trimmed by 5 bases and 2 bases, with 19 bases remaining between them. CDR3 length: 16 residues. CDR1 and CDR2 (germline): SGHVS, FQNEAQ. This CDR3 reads CASSPGGTRKAYEQYF. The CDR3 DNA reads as TGTGCCAGCAGCCCAGGGGGGACTAGGAAGGCCTACGAGCAGTACTTC.

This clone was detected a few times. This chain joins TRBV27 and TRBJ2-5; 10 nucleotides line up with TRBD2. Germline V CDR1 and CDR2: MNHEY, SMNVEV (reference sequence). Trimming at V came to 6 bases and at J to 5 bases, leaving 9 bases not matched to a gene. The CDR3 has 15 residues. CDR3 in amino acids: CASSLGASGSETQYF. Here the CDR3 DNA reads TGTGCCAGCAGCCTCGGGGCTAGCGGGAGCGAGACCCAGTACTTC.

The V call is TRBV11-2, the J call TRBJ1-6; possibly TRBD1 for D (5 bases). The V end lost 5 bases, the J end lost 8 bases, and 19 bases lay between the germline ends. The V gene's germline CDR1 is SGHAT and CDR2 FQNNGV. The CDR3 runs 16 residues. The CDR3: CASSPPEGKRHSPLHF. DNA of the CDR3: TGTGCCAGCAGCCCGCCGGAGGGGAAGAGACATTCACCCCTCCACTTT.

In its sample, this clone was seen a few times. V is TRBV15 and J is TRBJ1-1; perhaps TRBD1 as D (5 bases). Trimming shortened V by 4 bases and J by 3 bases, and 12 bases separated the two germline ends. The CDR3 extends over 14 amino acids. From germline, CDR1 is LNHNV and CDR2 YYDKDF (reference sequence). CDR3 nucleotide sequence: TGTGCCACCAGCATGCAAGACAGAGACACTGAAGCTTTCTTT. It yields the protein CATSMQDRDTEAFF.

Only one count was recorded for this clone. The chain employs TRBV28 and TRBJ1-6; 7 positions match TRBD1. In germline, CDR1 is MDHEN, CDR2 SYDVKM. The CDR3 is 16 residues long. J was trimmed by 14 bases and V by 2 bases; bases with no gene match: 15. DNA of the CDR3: TGTGCCAGCAGTTTAATTAATTCAGGGGGAGGAAATTCCCTCCACTTT. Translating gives CASSLINSGGGNSLHF.